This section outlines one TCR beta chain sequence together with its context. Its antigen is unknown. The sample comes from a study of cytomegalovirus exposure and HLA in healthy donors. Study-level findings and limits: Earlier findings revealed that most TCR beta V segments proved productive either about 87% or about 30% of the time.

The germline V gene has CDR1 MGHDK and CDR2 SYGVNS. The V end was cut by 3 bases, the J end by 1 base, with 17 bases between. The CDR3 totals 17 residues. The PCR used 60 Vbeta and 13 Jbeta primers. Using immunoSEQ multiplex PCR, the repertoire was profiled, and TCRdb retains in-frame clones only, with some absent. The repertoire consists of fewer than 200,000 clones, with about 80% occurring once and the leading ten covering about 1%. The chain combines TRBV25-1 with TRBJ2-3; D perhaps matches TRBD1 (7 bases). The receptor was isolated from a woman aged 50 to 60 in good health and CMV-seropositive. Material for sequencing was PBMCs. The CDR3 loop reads CASSDPGGSLGTDTQYF. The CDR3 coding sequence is TGTGCCAGCAGTGACCCAGGGGGGTCCTTAGGCACAGATACGCAGTATTTT.